This TCR beta chain is drawn from a study of beta chain features in type 1 diabetes. Study in general: The samples had about 100,000,000 sorted cells examined in all. Findings and caveats of the study: Shorter TCRB CDR3s, moderately but significantly so, were found in Type 1 diabetes patients in all four CD4+ subsets. Short templates might get an advantage during PCR, and this would be equal in patients and controls.

As regards this clone: What it binds is unknown.

Germline V gene lookup returns CDR1 SNHLY and CDR2 FYNNEI. The CDR3 runs to 14 residues. V lost 3 bases, J lost 4 bases, and 1 base stayed unmatched. Expressed TCRB transcripts were sequenced because the isolated RNA had all been reverse transcribed beforehand. Here immunoSEQ multiplex PCR was the method, and the copy in TCRdb shows in-frame clones only, minus some. The sample records about 390,000 clones, around 10% being singletons. Purities over 95% were achieved in all sorted populations. This clonotype was sampled from a young man with type 1 diabetes. Sequencing was performed on central memory CD4+ T cells from blood. The chain couples TRBV2 to TRBJ1-5; TRBD1 agrees at 9 bases. In DNA, the CDR3 is TGTGCCAGCAGTGAGGACAGGGGAAATCAGCCCCAGCATTTT. This translates into CASSEDRGNQPQHF.